The 4 T cell receptor beta chains below all came from one sample that was sequenced in a study of shared clonotypes between healthy human individuals. Only CD45RO-negative cells positively selected for CCR7 counted as naive CD8 cells, so terminally differentiated effector memory CD45RA+ cells were excluded. The repertoire was sequenced with immunoSEQ multiplex PCR; TCRdb's copy has only in-frame clones and lacks some. The sample holds about 2 million clones, about 95% seen once. Input material: naive CD8+ T cells sorted from blood. Receptor source: a man aged 18 to 35 in good health.

The chain carries TRBV28 and TRBJ2-7; 7 nucleotides agree with TRBD1. The CDR3 is 16 amino acids. From germline, CDR1 is MDHEN and CDR2 SYDVKM. Losses at the gene ends were 4 bases for V and 0 bases for J; bases not matched to a gene: 9. This chain's CDR3 is CASSSHNRDSSYEQYF. The CDR3 DNA is TGTGCCAGCAGTTCTCATAACCGGGACAGCTCCTACGAGCAGTACTTC.

J is TRBJ1-6 and V is TRBV7-3; no firm D call. The V gene's germline CDR1 is SGHTA and CDR2 FQGTGA. The CDR3 sequence is 15 residues long. The V end was cut by 4 bases, the J end by 7 bases, with 14 bases between. The CDR3 coding sequence is TGTGCCAGCAGCTCTGACGGCAGTCCCAATTCACCCCTCCACTTT. It codes for CASSSDGSPNSPLHF.

A note on this clone: The sample carries other DNA sequences with the same CDR3. The chain couples TRBV18 to TRBJ1-1, with TRBD1 matching 8 bases. Germline V gene sequence: CDR1 KGHSH, CDR2 LQKENI. The CDR3 length is 13 residues. The V gene end was trimmed by 4 bases and the J gene end by 4 bases; junction bases not matched to a gene: 2. The CDR3 reads CASSLDRGTEAFF. The CDR3 DNA is TGTGCCAGCTCACTCGACAGGGGCACTGAAGCTTTCTTT.

This clone was counted only a few times. The identical CDR3 is also encoded by other nucleotide sequences in the sample. The CDR3 region has the DNA TGTGCCAGCAGTTTAGGAGTGAACACTGAAGCTTTCTTT. This sequence encodes CASSLGVNTEAFF. V and J are TRBV28 and TRBJ1-1; D not resolved. Germline V gives CDR1 MDHEN, CDR2 SYDVKM. This CDR3 region has 13 residues. Trimming removed 2 bases from V and 0 bases from J, with 4 bases in between.